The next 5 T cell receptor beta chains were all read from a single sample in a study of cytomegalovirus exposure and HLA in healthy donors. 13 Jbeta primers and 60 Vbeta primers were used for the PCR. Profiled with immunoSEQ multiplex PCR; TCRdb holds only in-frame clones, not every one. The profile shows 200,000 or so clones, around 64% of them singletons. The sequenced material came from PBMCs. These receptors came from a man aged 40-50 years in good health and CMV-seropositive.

DNA for the CDR3: TGTGCCAGCAGTTTATCGAAAAGGGGTACGCAGTATTTT. This gives the protein CASSLSKRGTQYF. This rearrangement joins TRBV27 to TRBJ2-3, with D perhaps matching TRBD1 (5 bases). From germline, CDR1 is MNHEY and CDR2 SMNVEV (reference sequence). V shed 0 bases and J shed 8 bases, with 9 bases lying between them. The CDR3 totals 13 residues.

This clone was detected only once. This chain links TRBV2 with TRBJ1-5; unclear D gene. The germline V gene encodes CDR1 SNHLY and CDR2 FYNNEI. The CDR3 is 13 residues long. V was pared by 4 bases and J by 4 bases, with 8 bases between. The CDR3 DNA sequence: TGTGCCAGCAGTGGGGCAGAAAATCAGCCCCAGCATTTT. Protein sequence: CASSGAENQPQHF. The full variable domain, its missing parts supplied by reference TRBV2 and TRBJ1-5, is EPEVTQTPSHQVTQMGQEVILRCVPISNHLYFYWYRQILGQKVEFLVSFYNNEISEKSEIFDDQFSVERPDGSNFTLKIRSTKLEDSAMYFCASSGAENQPQHFGDGTRLSIL.

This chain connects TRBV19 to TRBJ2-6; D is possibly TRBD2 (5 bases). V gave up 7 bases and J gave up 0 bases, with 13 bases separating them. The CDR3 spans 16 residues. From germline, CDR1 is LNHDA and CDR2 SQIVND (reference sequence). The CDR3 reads CASTTTRDSGANVLTF. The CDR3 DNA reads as TGTGCCAGTACCACAACGAGGGACTCTGGGGCCAACGTCCTGACTTTC.

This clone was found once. The CDR3 DNA reads TGTGCCAGCAGCCCCGGGACAGGGAAACTGTTTTTT. This sequence encodes CASSPGTGKLFF. J is TRBJ2-2 and V is TRBV5-8; 9 bases fit TRBD1. V lost 4 bases, J lost 14 bases, and 6 bases stayed unmatched. The CDR3 runs to 12 residues. Per the germline V gene, CDR1 is SGHTS and CDR2 is YDEGEE.

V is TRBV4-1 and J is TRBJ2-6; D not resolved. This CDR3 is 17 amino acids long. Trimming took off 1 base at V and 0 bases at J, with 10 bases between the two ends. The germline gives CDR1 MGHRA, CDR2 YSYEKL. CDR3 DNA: TGCGCCAGCAGCCAAGGCCCCAGTTACTCTGGGGCCAACGTCCTGACTTTC. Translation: CASSQGPSYSGANVLTF.